The T cell receptor beta chain described here comes from a study of tumor and adjacent non-tumor tissue in lung cancer. TCRbeta libraries were built with three rounds of nested PCR, modified from ARM-PCR. TCRdb analysed the multiplex PCR reads with MiXCR anew, one entry per CDR3 protein. The sample holds roughly 75,000 distinct CDR3 sequences, roughly 73% seen once. RNA was extracted from bulk tissue without any cell sorting. The CDR3 contains 13 residues. Germline V gene lookup returns CDR1 SEHNR and CDR2 FQNEAQ (reference sequence). Concerning this clonotype: Mismatch with germline at one junction end may stem from a read error.

This chain links TRBV7-9 with TRBJ1-6; no clear D gene. Sequencing was done on a sample of lung tumor tissue. The clonotype was recovered from a woman in her fifties or sixties with non-small cell lung cancer. CDR3 loop: CASNRTTNSPLQF. The DNA of the CDR3 is TGTGCCAGCAATAGAACGACGAATTCACCCCTCCAATTT. Together with reference TRBV7-9 and TRBJ1-6, the CDR3 gives the full variable domain: DTGVSQNPRHKITKRGQNVTFRCDPISEHNRLYWYRQTLGQGPEFLTYFQNEAQLEKSRLLSDRFSAERPKGSFSTLEIQRTEQGDSAMYLCASNRTTNSPLQFGNGTRLTVT.